This section outlines one T cell receptor beta chain sequence together with its context. The data derive from a study of blood T cell repertoires in COVID-19. Study in general: There were acute and convalescent COVID-19 samples, and they came from the United States, Italy and Spain.

V was pared by 8 bases and J by 9 bases, with 14 bases of the junction left unmatched. The CDR3 runs to 14 residues. From germline, CDR1 is LNHNV and CDR2 YYDKDF (reference sequence). Per the original methods: Reference gene primer amplification gave nucleated cell count estimates. Repertoires were generated with immunoSEQ multiplex PCR, while TCRdb's copy carries only in-frame clones and drops some. Clone size and V and J calls were adopted from that table, with D and trimming inferred from the DNA. This sample has around 94,000 clones, with roughly 87% found just once. The sequence came from a man aged 45 to 65 with active COVID-19. The sample comprised peripheral blood. The V call is TRBV15, the J call TRBJ1-1, with 8 bases that match TRBD1. For the CDR3, the DNA is TGTGCCACCTTGGCCGGACAGGGATCGACCCAAGCTTTCTTT. It is translated as CATLAGQGSTQAFF.